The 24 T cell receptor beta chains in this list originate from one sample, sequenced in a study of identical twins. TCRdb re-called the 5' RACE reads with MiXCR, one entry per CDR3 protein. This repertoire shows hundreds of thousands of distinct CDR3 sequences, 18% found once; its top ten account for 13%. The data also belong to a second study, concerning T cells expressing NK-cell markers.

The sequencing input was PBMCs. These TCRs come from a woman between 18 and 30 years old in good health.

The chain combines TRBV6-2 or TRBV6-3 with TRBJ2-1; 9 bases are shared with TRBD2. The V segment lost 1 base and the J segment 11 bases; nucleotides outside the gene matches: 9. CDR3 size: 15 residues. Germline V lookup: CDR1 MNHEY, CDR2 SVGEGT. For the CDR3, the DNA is TGTGCCAGCAGTTACTGGGGTAGCGGGAGCTTAAAGCAGTTCTTC. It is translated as CASSYWGSGSLKQFF.

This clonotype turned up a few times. CDR3 sequence reads: CASSPAAGARLNEQFF. As DNA, the CDR3 is TGTGCCAGCAGCCCCGCGGCGGGGGCGCGTCTCAATGAGCAGTTCTTC. The chain links TRBV7-9 to TRBJ2-1, with D possibly being TRBD2 (7 bases). From germline, CDR1 is SEHNR and CDR2 FQNEAQ (reference sequence). This CDR3 comprises 16 residues. The V end lost 5 bases, the J end lost 6 bases, and 20 bases lay between the germline ends.

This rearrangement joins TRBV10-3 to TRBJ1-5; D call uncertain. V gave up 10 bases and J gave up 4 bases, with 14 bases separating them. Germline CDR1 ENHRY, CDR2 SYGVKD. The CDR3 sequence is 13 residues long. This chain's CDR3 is CATAETANQPQHF. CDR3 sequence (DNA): TGTGCCACCGCCGAGACGGCGAATCAGCCCCAGCATTTT.

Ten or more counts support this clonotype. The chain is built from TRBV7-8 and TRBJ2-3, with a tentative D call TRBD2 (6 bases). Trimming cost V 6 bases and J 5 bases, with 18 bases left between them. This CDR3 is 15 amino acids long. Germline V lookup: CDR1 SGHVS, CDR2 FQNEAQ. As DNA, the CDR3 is TGTGCCAGCAGTTTCGGGAGAAAGGTAGAAGATACGCAGTATTTT. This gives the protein CASSFGRKVEDTQYF.

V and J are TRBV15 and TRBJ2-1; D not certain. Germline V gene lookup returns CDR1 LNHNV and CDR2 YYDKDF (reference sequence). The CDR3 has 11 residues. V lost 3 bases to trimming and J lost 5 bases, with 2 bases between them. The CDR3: CATSSDNEQFF. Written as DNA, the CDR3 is TGTGCCACCAGCAGTGACAATGAGCAGTTCTTC.

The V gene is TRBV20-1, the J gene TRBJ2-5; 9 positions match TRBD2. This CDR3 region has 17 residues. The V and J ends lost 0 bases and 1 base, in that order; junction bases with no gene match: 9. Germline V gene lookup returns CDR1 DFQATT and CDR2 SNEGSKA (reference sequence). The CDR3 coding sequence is TGCAGTGCTAGAGAGGGTAGTGCTAGCGGGGCCCAAGAGACCCAGTACTTC. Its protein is CSAREGSASGAQETQYF.

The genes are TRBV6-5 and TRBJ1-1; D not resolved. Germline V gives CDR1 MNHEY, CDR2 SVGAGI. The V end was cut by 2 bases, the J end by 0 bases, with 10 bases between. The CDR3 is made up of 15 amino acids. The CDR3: CASSYEDPMNTEAFF. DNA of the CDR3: TGTGCCAGCAGTTACGAGGACCCCATGAACACTGAAGCTTTCTTT.

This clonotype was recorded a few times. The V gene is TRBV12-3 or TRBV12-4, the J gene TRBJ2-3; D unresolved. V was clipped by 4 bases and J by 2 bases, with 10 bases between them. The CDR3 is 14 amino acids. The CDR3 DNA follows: TGTGCCAGCAGTTCCGACCTCATCACAGATACGCAGTATTTT. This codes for CASSSDLITDTQYF.

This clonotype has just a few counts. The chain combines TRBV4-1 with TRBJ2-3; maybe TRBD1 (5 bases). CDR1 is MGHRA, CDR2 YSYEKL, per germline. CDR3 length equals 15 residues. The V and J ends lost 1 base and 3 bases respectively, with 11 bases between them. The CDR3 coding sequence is TGCGCCAGCAGCCAAGCCCCTCAGGGTACAGATACGCAGTATTTT. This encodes CASSQAPQGTDTQYF.

The DNA for the CDR3 is TGTGCCAGCTCACGAATTAAGACCTACGAGCAGTACTTC. It is translated as CASSRIKTYEQYF. The chain carries TRBV18 and TRBJ2-7; no clear D. The length of the CDR3 is 13 residues. V dropped 4 bases and J dropped 2 bases, with 9 bases sitting between them. The V gene's germline CDR1 is KGHSH and CDR2 LQKENI. The variable domain in full, completed from reference TRBV18 and TRBJ2-7, reads NAGVMQNPRHLVRRRGQEARLRCSPMKGHSHVYWYRQLPEEGLKFMVYLQKENIIDESGMPKERFSAEFPKEGPSILRIQQVVRGDSAAYFCASSRIKTYEQYFGPGTRLTVT.

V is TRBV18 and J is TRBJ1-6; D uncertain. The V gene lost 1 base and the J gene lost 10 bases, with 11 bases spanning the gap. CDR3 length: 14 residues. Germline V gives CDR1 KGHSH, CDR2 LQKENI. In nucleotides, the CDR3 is TGTGCCAGCTCACCACAGGGTTTAGGGTCACCCCTCCACTTT. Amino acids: CASSPQGLGSPLHF. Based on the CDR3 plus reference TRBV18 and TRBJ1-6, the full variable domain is NAGVMQNPRHLVRRRGQEARLRCSPMKGHSHVYWYRQLPEEGLKFMVYLQKENIIDESGMPKERFSAEFPKEGPSILRIQQVVRGDSAAYFCASSPQGLGSPLHFGNGTRLTVT.

CDR3 protein: CASSSRTGGNTGELFF. CDR3 bases: TGTGCCAGCAGCTCCCGGACAGGGGGAAACACCGGGGAGCTGTTTTTT. The V call is TRBV7-6, the J call TRBJ2-2; TRBD1 aligns across 10 bases. This CDR3 is 16 amino acids long. V was pared by 4 bases and J by 2 bases, with 4 bases of the junction left unmatched. The germline CDR1 and CDR2 sequences are SGHVS and FNYEAQ.

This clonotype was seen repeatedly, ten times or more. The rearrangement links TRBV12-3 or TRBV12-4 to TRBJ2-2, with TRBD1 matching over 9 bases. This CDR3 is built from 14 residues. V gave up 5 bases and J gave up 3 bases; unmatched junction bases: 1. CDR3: CASSRQGDTGELFF. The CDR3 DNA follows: TGTGCCAGCAGTCGACAGGGGGACACCGGGGAGCTGTTTTTT.

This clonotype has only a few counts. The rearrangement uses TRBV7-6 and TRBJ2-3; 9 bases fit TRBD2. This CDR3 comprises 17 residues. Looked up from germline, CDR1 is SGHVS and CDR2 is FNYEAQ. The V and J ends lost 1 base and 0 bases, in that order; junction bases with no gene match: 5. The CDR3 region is CASSLDGRGGSTDTQYF. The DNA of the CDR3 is TGTGCCAGCAGCTTAGACGGGCGGGGGGGCAGCACAGATACGCAGTATTTT.

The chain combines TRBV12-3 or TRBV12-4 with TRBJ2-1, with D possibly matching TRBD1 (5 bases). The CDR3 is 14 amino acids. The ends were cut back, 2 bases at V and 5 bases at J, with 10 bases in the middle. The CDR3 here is CASSLTPRDNEQFF. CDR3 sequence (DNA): TGTGCCAGCAGTTTAACTCCCAGGGACAATGAGCAGTTCTTC.

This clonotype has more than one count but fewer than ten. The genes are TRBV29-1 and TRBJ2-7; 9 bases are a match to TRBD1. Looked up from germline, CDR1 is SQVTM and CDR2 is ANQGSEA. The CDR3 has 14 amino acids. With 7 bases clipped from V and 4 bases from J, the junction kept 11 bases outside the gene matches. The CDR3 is CSAPGTGTKYEQYF. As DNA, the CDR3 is TGCAGCGCCCCCGGGACAGGGACGAAGTACGAGCAGTACTTC.

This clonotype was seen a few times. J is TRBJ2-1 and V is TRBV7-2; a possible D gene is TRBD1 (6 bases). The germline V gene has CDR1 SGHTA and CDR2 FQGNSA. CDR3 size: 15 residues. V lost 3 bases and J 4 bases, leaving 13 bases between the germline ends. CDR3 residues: CASSLLTGFYNEQFF. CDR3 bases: TGTGCCAGCAGCTTGCTCACAGGGTTTTACAATGAGCAGTTCTTC.

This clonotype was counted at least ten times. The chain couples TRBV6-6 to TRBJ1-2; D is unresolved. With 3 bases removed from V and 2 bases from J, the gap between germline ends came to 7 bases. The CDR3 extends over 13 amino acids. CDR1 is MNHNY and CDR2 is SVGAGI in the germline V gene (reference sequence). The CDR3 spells CASSYIQNYGYTF. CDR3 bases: TGTGCCAGCAGTTATATTCAGAACTATGGCTACACCTTC.

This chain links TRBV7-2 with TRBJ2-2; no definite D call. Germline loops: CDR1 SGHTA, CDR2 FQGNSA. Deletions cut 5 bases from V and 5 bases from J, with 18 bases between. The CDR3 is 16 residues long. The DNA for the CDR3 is TGTGCCAGCAGCCTCGGACCAATTGCTCTAACCGGGGAGCTGTTTTTT. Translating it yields CASSLGPIALTGELFF.

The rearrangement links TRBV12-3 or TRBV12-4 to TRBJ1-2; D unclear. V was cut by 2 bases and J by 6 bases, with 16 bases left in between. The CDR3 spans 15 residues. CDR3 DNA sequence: TGTGCCAGCAGTTTACTCACCGCGGGGAGGGATGGCTACACCTTC. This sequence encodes CASSLLTAGRDGYTF.

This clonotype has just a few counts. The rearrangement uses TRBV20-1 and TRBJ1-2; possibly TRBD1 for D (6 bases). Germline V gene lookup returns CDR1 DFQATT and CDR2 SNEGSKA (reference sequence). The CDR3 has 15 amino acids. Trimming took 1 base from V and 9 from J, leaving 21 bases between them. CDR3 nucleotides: TGCAGTGCTAGAGCTCCCCAGGGGTGGGTTCTTCGCTACACCTTC. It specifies CSARAPQGWVLRYTF.

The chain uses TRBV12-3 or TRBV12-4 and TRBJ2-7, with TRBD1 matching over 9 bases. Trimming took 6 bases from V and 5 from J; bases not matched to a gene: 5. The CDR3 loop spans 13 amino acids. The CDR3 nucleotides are TGTGCCAGCAGCCGAACAGGGGGCGACGAGCAGTACTTC. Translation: CASSRTGGDEQYF.

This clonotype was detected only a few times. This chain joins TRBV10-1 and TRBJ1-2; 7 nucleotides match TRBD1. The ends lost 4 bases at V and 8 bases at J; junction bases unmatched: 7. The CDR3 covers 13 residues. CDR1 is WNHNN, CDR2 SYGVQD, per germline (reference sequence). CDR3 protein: CASSGDRAGGYTF. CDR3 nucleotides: TGCGCCAGCAGTGGAGACAGGGCTGGGGGCTACACCTTC.

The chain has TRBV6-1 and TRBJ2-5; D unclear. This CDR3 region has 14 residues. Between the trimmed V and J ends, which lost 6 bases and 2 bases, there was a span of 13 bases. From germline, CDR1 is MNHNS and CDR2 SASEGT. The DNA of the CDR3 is TGTGCCAGCAGGACGTCGGGTCGACAAGAGACCCAGTACTTC. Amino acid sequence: CASRTSGRQETQYF.